These T cell receptor beta chains were read from a single sample in a study of T cell responses to AZD1222 COVID-19 vaccine. Sequencing was performed with immunoSEQ multiplex PCR; in TCRdb, only in-frame clones are kept and a portion is missing. The top ten clones hold around 3.1% of a sample with about 120,000 clones, approximately 92% of them seen once. Sequenced material: peripheral blood, taken on day 0 of AZD1222 vaccination. The receptors here all came from an adult in good health. CDR3s include the opening cysteine and the closing phenylalanine or tryptophan. The D gene is left open where the match is weak. The size of a clone is reported for some rows only, either as once, few or many, or as a class for expanded clones.

v_gene	j_gene	abundance	d_gene	len	CDR3nt	CDR3aa
TRBV2	TRBJ2-2	-	-	12	TGTGCCAGCATGGGTCTCACCGGGGAGCTGTTTTTT	CASMGLTGELFF
TRBV5-1	TRBJ2-2	few	-	17	TGCGCCAGCAGCATAATAGGGGCTACCCTGAACACCGGGGAGCTGTTTTTT	CASSIIGATLNTGELFF
TRBV6-5	TRBJ1-5	-	-	13	TGTGCCAGCAGACAGGGCCTAAATCAGCCCCAGCATTTT	CASRQGLNQPQHF
TRBV9	TRBJ2-7	-	-	12	TGTGCCAGCAGCGTCCCGGGGGAGGAGCAGTACTTC	CASSVPGEEQYF
TRBV4-3	TRBJ2-5	-	-	16	TGCGCCAGCAGCCAAGGGGGACTCGAGGGCCAAGAGACCCAGTACTTC	CASSQGGLEGQETQYF
TRBV12-3/TRBV12-4	TRBJ1-6	-	-	12	TGTGCCAGCAGGCCGGGGGATTCACCCCTCCACTTT	CASRPGDSPLHF
TRBV18	TRBJ1-4	-	TRBD1	16	TGTGCCAGCTCATCGACCTCGGACAGGGGTCGTGAAAAACTGTTTTTT	CASSSTSDRGREKLFF
TRBV5-5	TRBJ1-1	-	TRBD1	17	TGTGCCAGCAGCTTGGGACGGGACAGGAGTATGAACACTGAAGCTTTCTTT	CASSLGRDRSMNTEAFF
TRBV29-1	TRBJ1-2	-	-	8	TGCAGCGTCGGGGGCTACACCTTC	CSVGGYTF
TRBV3-1/TRBV3-2	TRBJ2-2	-	-	15	TGTGCCAGCAGCTGGGGGCAGGTGAACACCGGGGAGCTGTTTTTT	CASSWGQVNTGELFF
TRBV7-9	TRBJ2-7	-	-	11	TGTGCCAGCAGCTTGGGCGACGAGCAGTACTTC	CASSLGDEQYF
TRBV19	TRBJ1-5	-	-	15	TGTGCCAGTAGTGCCAGGGGTTCGGGCAATCAGCCCCAGCATTTT	CASSARGSGNQPQHF
TRBV30	TRBJ1-3	-	-	13	TGTGCCTGGACCGGGGGTACCGGAAACACCATATATTTT	CAWTGGTGNTIYF
TRBV10-3	TRBJ1-1	-	TRBD1	13	TGTGCCATCAGTGAGTCGGGGACAGGTCGGGCTTTCTTT	CAISESGTGRAFF
TRBV9	TRBJ1-1	-	-	14	TGTGCCAGCAGCGTAGGCTCTCCGAACACTGAAGCTTTCTTT	CASSVGSPNTEAFF
TRBV4-2	TRBJ2-5	-	-	16	TGTGCCAGCAGCCAAGTCGGCCAGGGGAGGGACGAGACCCAGTACTTC	CASSQVGQGRDETQYF
TRBV29-1	TRBJ2-5	once	-	15	TGCAGCGTTGCCCCCTGGTCGGCGGACCAAGAGACCCAGTACTTC	CSVAPWSADQETQYF
TRBV6-2/TRBV6-3	TRBJ2-2	-	-	11	TGTGCCAGCAGTTACGGTTGGGAGCTGTTTTTT	CASSYGWELFF